Below, 24 T cell receptor beta chains from the same sample are listed, as sequenced in a study of blood T cell repertoires in COVID-19. TCRdb keeps only in-frame clones here, not all; method: immunoSEQ multiplex PCR. The profile shows nearly 350,000 clones, 88% of them singletons. What was sequenced was peripheral blood. These receptor sequences come from a woman in her 70s with COVID-19, enrolled during active disease.

V usage is TRBV7-8 and J usage is TRBJ2-1; 9 bases agree with TRBD2. Germline V gene sequence: CDR1 SGHVS, CDR2 FQNEAQ. The CDR3 loop spans 16 amino acids. Trimming at V came to 1 base and at J to 4 bases, leaving 5 bases not matched to a gene. CDR3 nucleotides: TGTGCCAGCAGCTTAGATAGGCGGGGGGGATACAATGAGCAGTTCTTC. Encoded protein: CASSLDRRGGYNEQFF.

The chain combines TRBV2 with TRBJ2-2; 7 bases line up with TRBD2. Trimming took 0 bases from V and 1 from J; bases not matched to a gene: 2. This CDR3 is 16 amino acids long. The germline gives CDR1 SNHLY, CDR2 FYNNEI. This CDR3 is CASSEAGGMNTGELFF. DNA for the CDR3: TGTGCCAGCAGTGAAGCGGGGGGGATGAACACCGGGGAGCTGTTTTTT. Using reference TRBV2 and TRBJ2-2 for the parts outside the CDR3, the full variable domain is EPEVTQTPSHQVTQMGQEVILRCVPISNHLYFYWYRQILGQKVEFLVSFYNNEISEKSEIFDDQFSVERPDGSNFTLKIRSTKLEDSAMYFCASSEAGGMNTGELFFGEGSRLTVL.

This chain connects TRBV6-5 to TRBJ1-1; no definite D call. V was pared by 9 bases and J by 0 bases, with 17 bases between. There are 15 residues in the CDR3. Germline assignment: CDR1 MNHEY and CDR2 SVGAGI. In DNA, the CDR3 is TGTGCCAGTCTCCCCCTGCCCTACCTGAACACTGAAGCTTTCTTT. It translates to CASLPLPYLNTEAFF.

This chain connects TRBV18 to TRBJ2-3, with 8 bases identical to TRBD2. J gave up 2 bases and V 3 bases, and 10 bases lay outside the gene matches. Germline V lookup: CDR1 KGHSH, CDR2 LQKENI. The CDR3 has 17 amino acids. In nucleotides, the CDR3 is TGTGCCAGCTCACCCCAGACTACTAGCGGACTCACAGATACGCAGTATTTT. It codes for CASSPQTTSGLTDTQYF.

The chain links TRBV9 to TRBJ1-1; D might be TRBD1 (5 bases). Looked up from germline, CDR1 is SGDLS and CDR2 is YYNGEE. The CDR3 runs to 14 residues. V lost 0 bases to trimming and J lost 0 bases, with 6 bases between them. CDR3 loop: CASSVGTMNTEAFF. CDR3 sequence (DNA): TGTGCCAGCAGCGTAGGGACAATGAACACTGAAGCTTTCTTT. Full variable domain (outside the CDR3, taken from reference TRBV9 and TRBJ1-1): DSGVTQTPKHLITATGQRVTLRCSPRSGDLSVYWYQQSLDQGLQFLIQYYNGEERAKGNILERFSAQQFPDLHSELNLSSLELGDSALYFCASSVGTMNTEAFFGQGTRLTVV.

The chain couples TRBV6-6 to TRBJ1-1; 7 nucleotides align to TRBD1. Trimming at V came to 0 bases and at J to 5 bases, leaving 3 bases not matched to a gene. This CDR3 comprises 14 residues. The germline CDR1 and CDR2 sequences are MNHNY and SVGAGI (reference sequence). The DNA of the CDR3 is TGTGCCAGCAGTTACTCGGAGGGGGCGACTGAAGCTTTCTTT. This encodes CASSYSEGATEAFF.

The gene calls are TRBV5-8 and TRBJ2-4; no definite D call. The CDR3 contains 10 residues. Trimming pared 0 bases from V and 12 bases from J, leaving 4 bases between. Germline assignment: CDR1 SGHTS and CDR2 YDEGEE. CDR3 residues: CASSLEPQYF. CDR3 DNA: TGTGCCAGCAGCTTGGAGCCTCAGTACTTC. Supplemented by reference TRBV5-8 and TRBJ2-4, the full variable domain reads EAGVTQSPTHLIKTRGQQATLRCSPISGHTSVYWYQQALGLGLQFLLWYDEGEERNRGNFPPRFSGRQFPNYSSELNVNALELEDSALYLCASSLEPQYFGAGTRLSVL.

The rearrangement uses TRBV28 and TRBJ1-3; D ambiguous. The CDR3 runs 15 residues. Germline V CDR1 and CDR2: MDHEN, SYDVKM. Between the trimmed V and J ends, which lost 2 bases and 6 bases, there was a span of 14 bases. CDR3 sequence: CASSLMQAITNTIYF. The CDR3 bases are TGTGCCAGCAGTTTAATGCAGGCGATTACAAACACCATATATTTT.

The chain links TRBV27 to TRBJ2-3, with 8 bases that match TRBD1. The germline CDR1 and CDR2 sequences are MNHEY and SMNVEV (reference sequence). V was pared by 5 bases and J by 1 base, with 2 bases of the junction left unmatched. The CDR3 consists of 14 residues. The CDR3, as DNA: TGTGCCAGCAGTGGGACAGGCCGCACAGATACGCAGTATTTT. Protein: CASSGTGRTDTQYF.

The genes are TRBV4-1 and TRBJ2-1; TRBD2 matches at 11 bases. Germline CDR1 and CDR2: MGHRA and YSYEKL. This CDR3 comprises 16 residues. V trimming: 4 bases; J trimming: 7 bases; junction bases outside the gene matches: 9. CDR3 sequence: CASSLGASGGKNEQFF. Here the CDR3 DNA reads TGCGCCAGCAGCCTGGGGGCTAGCGGGGGGAAGAATGAGCAGTTCTTC.

This rearrangement joins TRBV10-3 to TRBJ2-4; D gene ambiguous. Deletions cut 6 bases from V and 1 base from J, with 13 bases between. Per germline, CDR1 ENHRY and CDR2 SYGVKD. This CDR3 spans 15 amino acids. For the CDR3, the DNA is TGTGCCATCAGCCCAGCCACCGGGGCCAAAAACATTCAGTACTTC. This codes for CAISPATGAKNIQYF.

The genes are TRBV3-1 (or the pseudogene TRBV3-2) and TRBJ1-6; possibly TRBD1 for D (6 bases). Germline V gives CDR1 LGHDT, CDR2 YNNKEL (reference sequence). The germline V and J ends were trimmed by 3 bases and 12 bases, with 9 bases remaining between them. This CDR3 has 12 residues. The CDR3 DNA reads TGTGCCAGCAGCCAGCAGGACAGACCCCTCCACTTT. Its translation is CASSQQDRPLHF.

V is TRBV9 and J is TRBJ2-3; 9 nucleotides align to TRBD2. Trimming took 0 bases from V and 4 from J; bases not matched to a gene: 6. The CDR3 extends over 16 amino acids. The V gene's germline CDR1 is SGDLS and CDR2 YYNGEE. For the CDR3, the DNA is TGTGCCAGCAGCGTAGTTGGCGGGGGGGCCTCAGATACGCAGTATTTT. The encoded protein is CASSVVGGGASDTQYF.

The genes are TRBV3-1 (or the pseudogene TRBV3-2) and TRBJ1-5; 8 bases agree with TRBD1. The V gene's germline CDR1 is LGHDT and CDR2 YNNKEL (reference sequence). The CDR3 spans 19 residues. After removal of 5 bases from V and 0 bases from J, the junction contained 15 bases not matched to a gene. CDR3 loop: CASSFSPRTGRHSNQPQHF. CDR3 nucleotides: TGTGCCAGCAGCTTCTCTCCAAGGACAGGGAGACATAGCAATCAGCCCCAGCATTTT.

This chain uses TRBV29-1 with TRBJ1-4; 9 bases are a match to TRBD1. The CDR3 contains 13 residues. Germline-derived CDR1 and CDR2 are SQVTM and ANQGSEA. Germline trimming cut 3 bases from V and 6 bases from J; bases unmatched to any gene: 2. The CDR3, as DNA: TGCAGCGTTGAGGGACAGGGAGATGAAAAACTGTTTTTT. Its protein is CSVEGQGDEKLFF.

This clone was seen once. The genes are TRBV7-9 and TRBJ2-1; TRBD2 matches at 14 bases. The CDR3 length is 16 residues. Germline V lookup: CDR1 SEHNR, CDR2 FQNEAQ (reference sequence). The V segment lost 4 bases and the J segment 5 bases; nucleotides outside the gene matches: 4. The CDR3 bases are TGTGCCAGCAGCTCAAGGGGACTAGCGGGGGACAATGAGCAGTTCTTC. Protein product: CASSSRGLAGDNEQFF.

J is TRBJ1-1 and V is TRBV4-3; D is possibly TRBD1 (5 bases). The CDR3 consists of 18 residues. The germline V gene has CDR1 LGHNA and CDR2 YSLEER. The V gene lost 0 bases and the J gene lost 1 base, with 18 bases spanning the gap. CDR3 DNA sequence: TGCGCCAGCAGCCAAGATTTTGGGGCGGGGGATGCGAACACTGAAGCTTTCTTT. It is translated as CASSQDFGAGDANTEAFF.

V gene TRBV29-1 combines with J gene TRBJ1-4, with D perhaps matching TRBD1 (6 bases). V was shortened by 7 bases and J by 8 bases, with 11 bases between the two germline ends. Germline V CDR1 and CDR2: SQVTM, ANQGSEA. The CDR3 is 11 amino acids. The CDR3 here is CSAYGGEKLFF. CDR3 DNA: TGCAGCGCCTATGGGGGCGAAAAACTGTTTTTT.

This clone was counted once. V is TRBV9 and J is TRBJ1-6; TRBD1 matches 8 bases. The CDR3 has 15 amino acids. Germline values: CDR1 SGDLS, CDR2 YYNGEE. V gave up 3 bases and J gave up 6 bases; unmatched junction bases: 5. CDR3 in amino acids: CASSGGGTGNSPLHF. The DNA of the CDR3 is TGTGCCAGCAGCGGAGGCGGGACAGGTAATTCACCCCTCCACTTT.

CDR3 loop: CASSQDAWTGVRPQHF. The CDR3, as DNA: TGCGCCAGCAGCCAAGATGCTTGGACAGGGGTCAGGCCCCAGCATTTT. The V and J genes are TRBV4-3 and TRBJ1-5; TRBD1 matches 9 bases. CDR3 size: 16 residues. V was clipped by 0 bases and J by 9 bases; unmatched bases: 9. Germline CDR1 LGHNA, CDR2 YSLEER.

V is TRBV6-6 and J is TRBJ1-3; tentatively, D is TRBD1 (6 bases). CDR3 size: 17 residues. Trimming left V 5 bases short and J 1 base short, with 18 bases between. The germline CDR1 and CDR2 sequences are MNHNY and SVGAGI (reference sequence). This CDR3 is CASSPRSQGQSGNTIYF. In DNA, the CDR3 is TGTGCCAGCAGTCCGCGATCCCAGGGGCAGTCTGGAAACACCATATATTTT.

The chain employs TRBV7-2 and TRBJ1-2, with D possibly being TRBD1 (6 bases). Trimming removed 3 bases at V and 1 base at J, with 21 bases between. The germline CDR1 and CDR2 sequences are SGHTA and FQGNSA. CDR3 length: 18 residues. The CDR3 loop is CASSFASGGATINYGYTF. The CDR3 DNA reads as TGTGCCAGCAGCTTCGCTTCTGGGGGGGCCACAATTAACTATGGCTACACCTTC.

The rearrangement links TRBV5-6 to TRBJ2-7; 7 nucleotides match TRBD1. The CDR3 loop spans 14 amino acids. CDR1 and CDR2 from the germline V gene are SGHDT and YYEEEE. Trimming cost V 4 bases and J 3 bases; bases outside gene matches: 7. CDR3 nucleotide sequence: TGTGCCAGCAGCAGGGGACAGACCCTCTACGAGCAGTACTTC. Translating it yields CASSRGQTLYEQYF.

The chain recombines TRBV7-2 with TRBJ2-2; tentative D call: TRBD1 (5 bases). The V and J ends lost 0 bases and 0 bases respectively, with 14 bases between them. Germline V gene lookup returns CDR1 SGHTA and CDR2 FQGNSA. This CDR3 contains 18 residues. The CDR3 DNA reads as TGTGCCAGCAGCTTAGCCCGAACGACAGCAACGAACACCGGGGAGCTGTTTTTT. It encodes CASSLARTTATNTGELFF.